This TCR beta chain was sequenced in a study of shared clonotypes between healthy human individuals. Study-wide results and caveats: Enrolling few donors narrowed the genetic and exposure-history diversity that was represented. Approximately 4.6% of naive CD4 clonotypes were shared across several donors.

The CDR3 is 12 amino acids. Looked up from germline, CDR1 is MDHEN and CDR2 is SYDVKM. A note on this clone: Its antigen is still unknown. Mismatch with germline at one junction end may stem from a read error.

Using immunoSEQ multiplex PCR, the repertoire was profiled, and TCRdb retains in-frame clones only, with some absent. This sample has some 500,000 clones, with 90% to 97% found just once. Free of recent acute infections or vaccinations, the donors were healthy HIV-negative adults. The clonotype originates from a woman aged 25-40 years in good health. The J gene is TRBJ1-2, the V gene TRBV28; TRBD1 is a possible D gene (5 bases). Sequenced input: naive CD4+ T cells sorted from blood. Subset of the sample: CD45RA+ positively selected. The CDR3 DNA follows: TGTGCCAGCAGTCCCAACGGTAGGGGTAGGGCCTTC. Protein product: CASSPNGRGRAF.